These T cell receptor beta chains were read from a single sample in a study of blood T cells in healthy people across ages. Each CDR3 protein is one row after TCRdb ran MiXCR on the 5' RACE reads. This sample has under 1,100,000 distinct CDR3 sequences; about 23% occur once, and the top ten carry around 0.75%. The sample also formed part of further work on T cells of mothers and their children.

Sequenced material: blood. The receptors were sampled from a girl aged 2-15 years in good health. CDR3s include the opening cysteine and the closing phenylalanine or tryptophan. A D gene is named only where the DNA matches it firmly. Part of the rows lack a size; the others show once, few, many or a class for expanded clones.

DNA: TGTGCCAGCAGCTTAAGCGGACAGGGGAGAAGCGAGCAGTACTTC
CDR3: CASSLSGQGRSEQYF
D: TRBD1
J: TRBJ2-7
V: TRBV7-3
size: .

DNA: TGCAGTGCCCCACTAGCGGAGAGCACAGATACGCAGTATTTT
CDR3: CSAPLAESTDTQYF
D: TRBD2
J: TRBJ2-3
V: TRBV20-1
size: .

DNA: TGCGCCAGCAGCTTCACTGGGGATGGCAATCAGCCCCAGCATTTT
CDR3: CASSFTGDGNQPQHF
D: .
J: TRBJ1-5
V: TRBV5-1
size: .

DNA: TGCAGCGTTGAAGATTCGGGAGGAGAAGAGACCCAGTACTTC
CDR3: CSVEDSGGEETQYF
D: TRBD2
J: TRBJ2-5
V: TRBV29-1
size: .

DNA: TGTGCCAGCAGTTTAACGTCTAGCGGGAGCCGAAAGACCCAGTACTTC
CDR3: CASSLTSSGSRKTQYF
D: TRBD2
J: TRBJ2-5
V: TRBV28
size: few

DNA: TGTGCCAGCAGACTAAAAGCAGGCGAGCAGTACTTC
CDR3: CASRLKAGEQYF
D: .
J: TRBJ2-7
V: TRBV12-3/TRBV12-4
size: .

DNA: TGTGCCAGCCTAGCGTTTGTTAGCACCGGGGAGCTGTTTTTT
CDR3: CASLAFVSTGELFF
D: .
J: TRBJ2-2
V: TRBV28
size: .

DNA: TGTGCCAGCAGCGTCGACAGCTCCTACAATGAGCAGTTCTTC
CDR3: CASSVDSSYNEQFF
D: .
J: TRBJ2-1
V: TRBV9
size: many

DNA: TGTGCCAGCAGCCCCGTAGCGGGGGGGATGAACATTCAGTACTTC
CDR3: CASSPVAGGMNIQYF
D: TRBD2
J: TRBJ2-4
V: TRBV7-9
size: few

DNA: TGTGCCAGCGCGACAGGGGGCGTCACTGAAGCTTTCTTT
CDR3: CASATGGVTEAFF
D: TRBD1
J: TRBJ1-1
V: TRBV27
size: few

DNA: TGTGCCAGCAGTGAAGGGACAATAAATCAGCCCCAGCATTTT
CDR3: CASSEGTINQPQHF
D: .
J: TRBJ1-5
V: TRBV25-1
size: few

DNA: TGTGCCAGCAGTTACTCGGGTAGTGTGACTGAAGCTTTCTTT
CDR3: CASSYSGSVTEAFF
D: .
J: TRBJ1-1
V: TRBV6-5
size: .

DNA: TGCAGTGCTCCCCGAGGGGGGAATGATCTGAACGAGCAGTACTTC
CDR3: CSAPRGGNDLNEQYF
D: .
J: TRBJ2-7
V: TRBV20-1
size: few

DNA: TGCAGCGCCACTGGGGCCGATTCTTCCCACGGCTACACCTTC
CDR3: CSATGADSSHGYTF
D: .
J: TRBJ1-2
V: TRBV29-1
size: .

DNA: TGCAGTGCTAAATCGACTAGCGGGGCCTCCTACGAGCAGTACTTC
CDR3: CSAKSTSGASYEQYF
D: TRBD2
J: TRBJ2-7
V: TRBV20-1
size: .

DNA: TGTGCCAGCCTGATGCACTATGGCTACACCTTC
CDR3: CASLMHYGYTF
D: .
J: TRBJ1-2
V: TRBV7-3
size: few

DNA: TGTGCCAGCAGCTACCGGGACCCTGGGGGTGAAAAACTGTTTTTT
CDR3: CASSYRDPGGEKLFF
D: .
J: TRBJ1-4
V: TRBV7-9
size: few

DNA: TGTGCCAGCAGTTACTCTCCAGATATGAACACTGAAGCTTTCTTT
CDR3: CASSYSPDMNTEAFF
D: .
J: TRBJ1-1
V: TRBV6-6
size: .

DNA: TGTGCCAGCAGCCCAATCCCGGGACAGGGTGAGACCCAGTACTTC
CDR3: CASSPIPGQGETQYF
D: TRBD1
J: TRBJ2-5
V: TRBV7-9
size: .